This section outlines one T cell receptor (beta chain) sequence together with its context. Antigen: not known. The junction had 10 bases not matched to a gene; V was cut back by 0 bases and J by 8 bases. CDR3 length equals 17 residues. Germline V lookup: CDR1 DFQATT, CDR2 SNEGSKA (reference sequence). The Oncomine TCR Beta short-read assay was what sequenced the DNA obtained from cultured CD4+ T cells. TCRdb independently ran MiXCR on the PCR reads; one entry per CDR3 protein. The sample holds approximately 7,200 distinct CDR3 sequences, around 60% seen once. The sample's treatment: 10-day PBMC culture with coronavirus spike peptide pools or control peptides (ViraFEST assay). TCRs were sequenced by ViraFEST after antigen-specific T cells had been expanded with peptide pools. Replacement of half the medium with fresh IL-2 medium took place on days 3 and 7. These data belong to a study of vaccination and CD4 T cells after COVID-19. Across the whole study: Post-COVID samples had a sampling time that fell a median approximately 97 days after diagnosis (range 35 to 161). Study conclusions and caveats: Convalescent patients displayed spike mono-reactivity in 304 of 307 vaccine-specific clones.

Sequencing input: CD4+ T cells from blood, cultured in vitro. This sequence joins TRBV20-1 and TRBJ1-6; 10 nucleotides align to TRBD1. The receptor was isolated from a human donor who had recovered from COVID-19. Here the CDR3 reads CSARDPGGTGDYSPLHF. CDR3 in DNA: TGCAGTGCTAGAGATCCCGGCGGGACAGGGGATTATTCACCCCTCCACTTT.